This section outlines one T cell receptor (beta chain) sequence together with its context. This sample was taken from a study of control samples from healthy donors and cancer patients. The CDR3 is made up of 15 amino acids. Between the trimmed V and J ends, which lost 0 bases and 2 bases, there was a span of 8 bases. The germline gives CDR1 SGHRS, CDR2 YFSETQ. Profiled with immunoSEQ multiplex PCR; TCRdb holds only in-frame clones, not every one. The sample contains about 130,000 clones, roughly 92% of which appear only once. The sequenced sample was blood. J is TRBJ2-2 and V is TRBV5-1; the D gene is possibly TRBD1 (5 bases). The sequence was collected from a young man in good health. The DNA for the CDR3 is TGCGCCAGCAGCTTGGCCGACAGAAACACCGGGGAGCTGTTTTTT. The encoded protein is CASSLADRNTGELFF.